The source of this T cell receptor (beta chain) is a study of shared clonotypes between healthy human individuals. As for the study in general: The study enrolled two women and a few men aged 18 to 49. For every donor, three CD4 naive, three CD4 memory, two CD8 naive and one CD8 memory plates were used. Study-wide results and caveats: Around 5% was the fraction of naive CD4 clonotypes found shared across a few donors. Compared with memory subsets, naive subsets generally had larger estimated richness.

Worth noting for this clone: Its antigen is currently unknown.

Naive CD8 cells lacked CD45RO and underwent positive selection for CCR7, leaving out terminally differentiated effector memory CD45RA+ cells. V shed 3 bases and J shed 3 bases, with 15 bases lying between them. Germline lookup yields CDR1 SEHNR and CDR2 FQNEAQ (reference sequence). CDR3 length equals 15 residues. Some clones are missing from TCRdb's copy, which holds only in-frame ones; the method was immunoSEQ multiplex PCR. Of about 2 million clones listed, 85% to 95% are singletons. Sequencing was carried out using naive CD8+ T cells sorted from blood. The chain is built from TRBV7-9 and TRBJ2-7; tentatively, D is TRBD2 (6 bases). The clonotype comes from a man between 18 and 29 years old in good health. CDR3 protein: CASSFGLDYIYEQYF. CDR3 bases: TGTGCCAGCAGCTTCGGCTTGGACTACATCTACGAGCAGTACTTC.